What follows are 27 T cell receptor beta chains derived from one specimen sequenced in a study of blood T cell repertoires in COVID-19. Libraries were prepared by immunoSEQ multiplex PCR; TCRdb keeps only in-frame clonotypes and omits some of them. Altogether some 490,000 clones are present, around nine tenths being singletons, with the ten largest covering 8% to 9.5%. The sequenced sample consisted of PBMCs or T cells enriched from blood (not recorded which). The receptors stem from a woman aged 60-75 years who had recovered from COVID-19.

The CDR3: CASSQSNLRTGEAYEQYV. In DNA form, the CDR3 reads TGCGCCAGCAGTCAATCGAACCTACGGACAGGGGAAGCCTACGAGCAGTACGTC. J is TRBJ2-7 and V is TRBV23-1; 9 nucleotides line up with TRBD1. TRBV23-1 is an ORF; its function is uncertain. V gave up 0 bases and J gave up 2 bases; unmatched junction bases: 11. CDR3 length equals 18 residues.

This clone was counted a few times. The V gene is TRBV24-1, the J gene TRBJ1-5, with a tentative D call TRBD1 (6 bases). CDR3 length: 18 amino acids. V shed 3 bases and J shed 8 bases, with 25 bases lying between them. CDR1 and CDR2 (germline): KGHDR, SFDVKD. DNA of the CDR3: TGTGCCACCAGTGATCTTCATAATGTAACAGGGATTTTGGAGCCCCAGCATTTT. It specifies CATSDLHNVTGILEPQHF.

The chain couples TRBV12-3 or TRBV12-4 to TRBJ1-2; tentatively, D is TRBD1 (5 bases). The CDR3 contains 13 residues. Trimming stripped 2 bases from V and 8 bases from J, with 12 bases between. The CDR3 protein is CASSLNPGNGYTF. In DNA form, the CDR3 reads TGTGCCAGCAGTTTAAATCCAGGGAACGGCTACACCTTC.

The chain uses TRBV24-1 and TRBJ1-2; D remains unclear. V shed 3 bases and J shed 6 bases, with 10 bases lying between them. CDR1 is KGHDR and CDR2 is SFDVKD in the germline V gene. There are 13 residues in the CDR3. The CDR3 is CATSDVTDHGYTF. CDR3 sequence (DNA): TGTGCCACCAGTGATGTAACAGACCATGGCTACACCTTC.

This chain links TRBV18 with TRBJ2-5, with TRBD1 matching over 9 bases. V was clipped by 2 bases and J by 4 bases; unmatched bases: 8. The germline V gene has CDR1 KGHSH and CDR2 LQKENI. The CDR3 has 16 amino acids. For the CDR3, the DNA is TGTGCCAGCTCACCATACCCGGGACAGGGTGGAGAGACCCAGTACTTC. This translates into CASSPYPGQGGETQYF.

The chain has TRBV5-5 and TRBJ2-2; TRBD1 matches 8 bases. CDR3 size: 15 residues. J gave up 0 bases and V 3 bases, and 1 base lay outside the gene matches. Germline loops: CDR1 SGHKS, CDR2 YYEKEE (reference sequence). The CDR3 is CASSWTGPNTGELFF. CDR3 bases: TGTGCCAGCAGCTGGACAGGGCCGAACACCGGGGAGCTGTTTTTT.

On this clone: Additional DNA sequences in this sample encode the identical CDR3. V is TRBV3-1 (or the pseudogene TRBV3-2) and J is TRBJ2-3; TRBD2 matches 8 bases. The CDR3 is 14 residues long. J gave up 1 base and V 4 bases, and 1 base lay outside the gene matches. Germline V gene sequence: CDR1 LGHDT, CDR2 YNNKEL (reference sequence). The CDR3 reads CASSLSGGTDTQYF. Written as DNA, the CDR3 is TGTGCCAGCAGCCTTAGCGGGGGCACAGATACGCAGTATTTT.

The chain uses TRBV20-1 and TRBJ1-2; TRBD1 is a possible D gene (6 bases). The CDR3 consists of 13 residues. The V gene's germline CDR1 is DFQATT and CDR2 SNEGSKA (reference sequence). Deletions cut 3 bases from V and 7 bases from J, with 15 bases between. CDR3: CSASGQSIGGYTF. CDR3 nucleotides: TGCAGTGCTAGTGGACAGTCAATTGGTGGCTACACCTTC.

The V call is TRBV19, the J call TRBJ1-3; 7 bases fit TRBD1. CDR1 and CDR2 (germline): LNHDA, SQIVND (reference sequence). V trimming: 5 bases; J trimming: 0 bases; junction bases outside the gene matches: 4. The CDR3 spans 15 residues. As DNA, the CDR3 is TGTGCCAGTAGTCCTCGGGACAGCTCTGGAAACACCATATATTTT. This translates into CASSPRDSSGNTIYF.

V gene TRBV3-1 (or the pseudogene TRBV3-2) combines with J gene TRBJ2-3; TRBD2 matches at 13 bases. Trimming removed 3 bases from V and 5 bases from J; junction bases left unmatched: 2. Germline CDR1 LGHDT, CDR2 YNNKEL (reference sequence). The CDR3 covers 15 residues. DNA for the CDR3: TGTGCCAGCAGCCAGTGGACTAGCGGGGGAGATACGCAGTATTTT. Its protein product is CASSQWTSGGDTQYF.

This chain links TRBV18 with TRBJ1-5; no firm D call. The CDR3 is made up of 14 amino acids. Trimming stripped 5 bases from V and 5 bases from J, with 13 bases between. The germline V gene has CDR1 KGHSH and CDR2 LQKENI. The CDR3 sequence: CASSDLLEDQPQHF. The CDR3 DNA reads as TGTGCCAGCTCAGACCTCTTGGAGGATCAGCCCCAGCATTTT.

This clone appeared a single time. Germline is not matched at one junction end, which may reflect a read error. CDR3 in amino acids: CASNEFWGPTDTQYF. The CDR3 coding sequence is TGTGCCAGCAATGAATTCTGGGGGCCCACAGATACGCAGTATTTT. J is TRBJ2-3 and V is TRBV6-1; D perhaps matches TRBD1 (6 bases). Germline V gives CDR1 MNHNS, CDR2 SASEGT. The CDR3 length is 15 residues.

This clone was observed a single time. CDR3 loop: CATSDRRGGTTDTQYF. Here the CDR3 DNA reads TGTGCCACCAGTGATAGGCGCGGGGGGACCACAGATACGCAGTATTTT. V usage is TRBV24-1 and J usage is TRBJ2-3, with 8 positions matching TRBD2. V lost 3 bases to trimming and J lost 2 bases; unmatched junction nucleotides: 6. Germline V gene lookup returns CDR1 KGHDR and CDR2 SFDVKD. The CDR3 is 16 residues long.

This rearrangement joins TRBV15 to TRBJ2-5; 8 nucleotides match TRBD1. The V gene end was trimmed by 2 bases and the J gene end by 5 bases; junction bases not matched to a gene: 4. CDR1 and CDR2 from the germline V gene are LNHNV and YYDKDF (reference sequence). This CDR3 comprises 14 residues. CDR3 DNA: TGTGCCACCAGCAGAATTGACAGGGGTGAGACCCAGTACTTC. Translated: CATSRIDRGETQYF.

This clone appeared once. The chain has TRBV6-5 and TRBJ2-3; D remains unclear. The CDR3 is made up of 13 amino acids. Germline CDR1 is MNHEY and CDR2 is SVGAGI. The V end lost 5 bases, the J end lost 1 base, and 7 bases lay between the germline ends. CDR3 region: CASSTPGTDTQYF. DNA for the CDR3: TGTGCCAGCAGTACTCCGGGCACAGATACGCAGTATTTT.

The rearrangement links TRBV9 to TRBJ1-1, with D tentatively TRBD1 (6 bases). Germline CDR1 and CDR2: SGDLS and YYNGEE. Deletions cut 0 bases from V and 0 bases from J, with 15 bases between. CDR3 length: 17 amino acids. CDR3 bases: TGTGCCAGCAGCGTAGAAGGGACAAGGTCCATGAACACTGAAGCTTTCTTT. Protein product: CASSVEGTRSMNTEAFF.

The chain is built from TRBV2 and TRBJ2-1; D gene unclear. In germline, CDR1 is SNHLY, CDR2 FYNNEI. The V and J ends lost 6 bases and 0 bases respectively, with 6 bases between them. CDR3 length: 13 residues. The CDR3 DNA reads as TGTGCCAGCAGATCGAGCTCCTACAATGAGCAGTTCTTC. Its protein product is CASRSSSYNEQFF.

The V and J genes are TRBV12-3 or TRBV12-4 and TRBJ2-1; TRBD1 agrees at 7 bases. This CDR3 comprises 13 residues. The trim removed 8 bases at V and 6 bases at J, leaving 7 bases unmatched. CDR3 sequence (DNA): TGTGCCAGCGAAAGGACAGGCACCAATGAGCAGTTCTTC. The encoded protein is CASERTGTNEQFF.

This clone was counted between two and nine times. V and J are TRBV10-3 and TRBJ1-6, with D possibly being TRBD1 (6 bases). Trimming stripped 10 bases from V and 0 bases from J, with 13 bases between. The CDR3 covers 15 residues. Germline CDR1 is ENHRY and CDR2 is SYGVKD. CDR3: CATGDKSSYNSPLHF. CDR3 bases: TGTGCCACCGGGGACAAGAGCTCCTATAATTCACCCCTCCACTTT.

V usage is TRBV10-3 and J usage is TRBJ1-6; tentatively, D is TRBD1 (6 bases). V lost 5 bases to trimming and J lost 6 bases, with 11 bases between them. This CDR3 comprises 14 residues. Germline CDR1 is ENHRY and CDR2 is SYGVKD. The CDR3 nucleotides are TGTGCCATCAGTCCACAGGGAGTTAATTCACCCCTCCACTTT. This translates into CAISPQGVNSPLHF.

In nucleotides, the CDR3 is TGTGCCAGCAGTGACTCCCTAGCGGGGGGGCCGGTCGGGGAGCTGTTTTTT. It codes for CASSDSLAGGPVGELFF. The genes are TRBV2 and TRBJ2-2, with 12 bases aligning to TRBD2. Germline CDR1 and CDR2: SNHLY and FYNNEI. The ends lost 3 bases at V and 7 bases at J; junction bases unmatched: 9. CDR3 length: 17 residues. The whole variable domain, filled in from reference TRBV2 and TRBJ2-2, reads EPEVTQTPSHQVTQMGQEVILRCVPISNHLYFYWYRQILGQKVEFLVSFYNNEISEKSEIFDDQFSVERPDGSNFTLKIRSTKLEDSAMYFCASSDSLAGGPVGELFFGEGSRLTVL.

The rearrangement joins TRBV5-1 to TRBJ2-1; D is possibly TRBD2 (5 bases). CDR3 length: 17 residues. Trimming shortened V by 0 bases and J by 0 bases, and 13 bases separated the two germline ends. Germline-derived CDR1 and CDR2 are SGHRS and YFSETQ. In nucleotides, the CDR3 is TGCGCCAGCAGCTTGGTGCCCGGGGTGAGCTCCTACAATGAGCAGTTCTTC. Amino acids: CASSLVPGVSSYNEQFF.

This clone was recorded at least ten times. The CDR3 loop reads CASRWGQVNNEQFF. For the CDR3, the DNA is TGTGCCAGCAGGTGGGGACAGGTGAACAATGAGCAGTTCTTC. V usage is TRBV6-6 and J usage is TRBJ2-1; 8 bases agree with TRBD1. This CDR3 spans 14 amino acids. Germline-derived CDR1 and CDR2 are MNHNY and SVGAGI (reference sequence). The trim removed 6 bases at V and 5 bases at J, leaving 6 bases unmatched.

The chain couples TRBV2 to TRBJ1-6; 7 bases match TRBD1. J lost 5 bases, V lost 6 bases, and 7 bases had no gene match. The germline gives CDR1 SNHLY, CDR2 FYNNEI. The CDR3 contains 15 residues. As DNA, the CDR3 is TGTGCCAGCAGGCCCGGGACAGCTGATAATTCACCCCTCCACTTT. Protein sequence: CASRPGTADNSPLHF.

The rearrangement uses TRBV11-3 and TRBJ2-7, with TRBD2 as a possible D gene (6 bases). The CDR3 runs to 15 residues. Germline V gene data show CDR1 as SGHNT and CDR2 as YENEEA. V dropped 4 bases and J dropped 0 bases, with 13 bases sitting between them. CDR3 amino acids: CASSSPGDLSYEQYF. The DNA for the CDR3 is TGTGCCAGCAGCTCCCCGGGGGATCTCTCCTACGAGCAGTACTTC.

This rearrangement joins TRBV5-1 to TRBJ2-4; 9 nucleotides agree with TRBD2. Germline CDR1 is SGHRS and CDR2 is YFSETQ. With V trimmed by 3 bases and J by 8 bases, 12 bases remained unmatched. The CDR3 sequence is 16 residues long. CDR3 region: CASSWPLAGGPDIQYF. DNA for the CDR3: TGCGCCAGCAGCTGGCCACTGGCGGGGGGGCCGGACATTCAGTACTTC.

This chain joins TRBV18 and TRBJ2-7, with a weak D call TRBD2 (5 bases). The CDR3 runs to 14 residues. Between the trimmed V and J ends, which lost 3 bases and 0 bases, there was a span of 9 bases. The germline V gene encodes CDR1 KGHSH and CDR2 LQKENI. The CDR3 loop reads CASSPRGSSYEQYV. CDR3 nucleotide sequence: TGTGCCAGCTCACCTCGTGGGAGCTCCTACGAGCAGTACGTC.